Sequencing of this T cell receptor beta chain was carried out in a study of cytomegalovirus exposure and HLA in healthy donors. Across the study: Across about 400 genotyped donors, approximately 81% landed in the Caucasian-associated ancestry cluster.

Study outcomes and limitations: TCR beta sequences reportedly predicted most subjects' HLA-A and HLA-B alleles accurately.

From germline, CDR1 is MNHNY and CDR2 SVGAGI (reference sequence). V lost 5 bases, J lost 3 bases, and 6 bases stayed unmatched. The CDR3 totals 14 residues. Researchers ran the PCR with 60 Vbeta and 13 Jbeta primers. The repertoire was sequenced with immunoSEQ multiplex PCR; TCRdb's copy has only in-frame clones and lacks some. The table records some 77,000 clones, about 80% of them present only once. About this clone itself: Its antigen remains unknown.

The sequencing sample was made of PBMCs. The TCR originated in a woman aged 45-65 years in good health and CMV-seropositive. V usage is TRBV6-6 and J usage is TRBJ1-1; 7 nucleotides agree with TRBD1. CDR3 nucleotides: TGTGCCAGCAGTACGGGACAGTTATACACTGAAGCTTTCTTT. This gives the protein CASSTGQLYTEAFF.